Sequencing of this TCR beta chain was carried out in a study of blood T cells in healthy people across ages. Study in general: About one barcoded TCR beta cDNA was captured per two T cells.

The ends lost 4 bases at V and 5 bases at J; junction bases unmatched: 7. This CDR3 region has 14 residues. Germline lookup yields CDR1 SGHRS and CDR2 YFSETQ. As concerns this clonotype: Its target is not known.

With a J-beta primer mix and a sample-barcoded 5' primer, a second PCR ran about 6 to 11 cycles. A template-switch adaptor containing 12 random nucleotides labeled each cDNA molecule. In TCRdb, the 5' RACE reads were re-called with MiXCR into one record per CDR3 protein. Seen here are 1.6 million or so distinct CDR3 sequences, roughly 32% observed once, and the top ten hold 10% to 12%. Study outcomes and limitations: A strong correlation between TCR beta diversity and naive T cell percentage was seen.

What was sequenced was blood. The chain recombines TRBV5-1 with TRBJ1-1; 8 nucleotides agree with TRBD1. The clonotype was recovered from a woman aged 30 to 39 in good health. The CDR3 DNA sequence: TGCGCCAGCAGCCCGGGACAGGCGGGGACTGAAGCTTTCTTT. It yields the protein CASSPGQAGTEAFF.